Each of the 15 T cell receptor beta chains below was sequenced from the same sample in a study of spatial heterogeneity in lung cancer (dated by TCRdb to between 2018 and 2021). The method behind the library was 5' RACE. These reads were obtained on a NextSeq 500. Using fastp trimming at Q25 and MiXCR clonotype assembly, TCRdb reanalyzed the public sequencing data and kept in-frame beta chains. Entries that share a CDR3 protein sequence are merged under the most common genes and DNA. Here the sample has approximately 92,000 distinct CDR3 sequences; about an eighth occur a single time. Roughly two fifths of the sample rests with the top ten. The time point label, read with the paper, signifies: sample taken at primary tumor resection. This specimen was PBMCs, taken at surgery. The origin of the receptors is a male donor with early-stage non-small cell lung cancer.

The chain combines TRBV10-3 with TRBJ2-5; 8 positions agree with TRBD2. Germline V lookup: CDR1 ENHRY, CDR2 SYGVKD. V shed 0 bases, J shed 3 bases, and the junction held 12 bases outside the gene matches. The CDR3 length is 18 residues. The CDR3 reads CAISESIISGTGKETQYF. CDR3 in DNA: TGTGCCATCAGTGAGTCGATTATTAGCGGGACGGGAAAAGAGACCCAGTACTTC.

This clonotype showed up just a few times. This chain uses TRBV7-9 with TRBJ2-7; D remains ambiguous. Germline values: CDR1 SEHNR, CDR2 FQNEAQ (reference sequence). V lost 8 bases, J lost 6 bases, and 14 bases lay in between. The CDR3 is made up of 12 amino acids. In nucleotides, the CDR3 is TGTGCCAGCCTGGAGACTTGGCCCGAGCAGTACTTC. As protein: CASLETWPEQYF.

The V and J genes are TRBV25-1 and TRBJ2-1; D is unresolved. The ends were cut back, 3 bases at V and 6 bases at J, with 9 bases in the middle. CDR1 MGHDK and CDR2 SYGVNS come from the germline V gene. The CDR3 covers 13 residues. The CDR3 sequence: CASSEFGANEQFF. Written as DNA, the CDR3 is TGTGCCAGCAGTGAGTTTGGAGCCAATGAGCAGTTCTTC.

This chain's CDR3 is CASSYSRAEQPQHF. In DNA, the CDR3 is TGTGCCAGCAGTTACTCGAGGGCCGAGCAGCCCCAGCATTTT. The V call is TRBV6-5, the J call TRBJ1-5; D not resolved. CDR1 and CDR2 from the germline V gene are MNHEY and SVGAGI. The CDR3 totals 14 residues. Trimming cost V 0 bases and J 7 bases, with 10 bases left between them.

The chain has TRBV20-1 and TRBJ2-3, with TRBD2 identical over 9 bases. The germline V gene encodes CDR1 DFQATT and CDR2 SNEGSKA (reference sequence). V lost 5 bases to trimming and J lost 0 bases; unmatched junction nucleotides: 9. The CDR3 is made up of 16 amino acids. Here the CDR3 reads CSAGKTSGQSTDTQYF. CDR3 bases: TGCAGTGCTGGGAAGACTAGCGGACAAAGCACAGATACGCAGTATTTT.

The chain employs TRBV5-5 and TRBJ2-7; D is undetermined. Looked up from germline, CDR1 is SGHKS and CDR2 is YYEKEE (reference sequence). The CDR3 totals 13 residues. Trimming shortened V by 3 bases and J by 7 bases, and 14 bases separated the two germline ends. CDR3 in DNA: TGTGCCAGCAGCTCTCCCGCAATGGGGGAGCAGTACTTC. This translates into CASSSPAMGEQYF.

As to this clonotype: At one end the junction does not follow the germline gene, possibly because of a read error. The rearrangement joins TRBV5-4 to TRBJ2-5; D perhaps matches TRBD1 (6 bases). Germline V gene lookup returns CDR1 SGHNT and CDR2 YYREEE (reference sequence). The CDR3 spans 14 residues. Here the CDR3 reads CASSSLGAGEIQYF. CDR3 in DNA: TGTGCCAGCAGCAGCCTGGGGGCAGGGGAGATCCAGTACTTC.

CDR3 sequence reads: CASSLAVAGANNEQFF. CDR3 coding DNA: TGTGCCAGCAGCTTAGCGGTAGCGGGAGCCAACAATGAGCAGTTCTTC. This sequence joins TRBV11-2 and TRBJ2-1; 9 nucleotides agree with TRBD2. Unmatched junction bases numbered 6, after V lost 1 base and J lost 5 bases. CDR1 and CDR2 from the germline V gene are SGHAT and FQNNGV. This CDR3 region has 16 residues.

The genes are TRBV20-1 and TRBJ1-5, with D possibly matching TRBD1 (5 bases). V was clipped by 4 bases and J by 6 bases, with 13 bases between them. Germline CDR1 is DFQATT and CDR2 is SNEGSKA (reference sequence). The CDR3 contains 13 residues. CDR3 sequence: CSATDRNLQPQHF. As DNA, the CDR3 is TGCAGTGCTACTGACAGAAACCTTCAGCCCCAGCATTTT.

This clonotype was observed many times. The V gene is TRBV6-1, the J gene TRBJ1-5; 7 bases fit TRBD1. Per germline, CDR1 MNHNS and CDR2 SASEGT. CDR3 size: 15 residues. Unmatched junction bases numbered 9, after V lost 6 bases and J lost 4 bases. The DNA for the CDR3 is TGTGCCAGCAGCCTAACAGGGGATGGTAATCAGCCCCAGCATTTT. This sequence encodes CASSLTGDGNQPQHF.

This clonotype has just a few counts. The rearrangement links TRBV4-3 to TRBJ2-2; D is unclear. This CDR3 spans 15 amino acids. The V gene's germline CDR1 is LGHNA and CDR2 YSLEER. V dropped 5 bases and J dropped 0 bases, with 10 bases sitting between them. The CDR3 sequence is CASSREAANTGELFF. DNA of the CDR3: TGCGCCAGCAGCAGAGAGGCAGCGAACACCGGGGAGCTGTTTTTT.

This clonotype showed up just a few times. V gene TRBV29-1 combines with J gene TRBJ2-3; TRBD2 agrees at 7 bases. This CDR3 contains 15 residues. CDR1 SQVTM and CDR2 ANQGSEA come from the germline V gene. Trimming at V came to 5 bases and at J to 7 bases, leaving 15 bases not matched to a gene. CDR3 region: CSVSLGRDPGNTQYF. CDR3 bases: TGCAGCGTTAGTTTAGGGAGGGACCCGGGAAATACGCAGTATTTT.

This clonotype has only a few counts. Here the CDR3 DNA reads TGTGCCAGCAGCTTGGCTGGGGTAAAGACCCAGTACTTC. Translated, it gives CASSLAGVKTQYF. This sequence joins TRBV5-6 and TRBJ2-5; no reliable D call. This CDR3 is built from 13 residues. Germline V gene data show CDR1 as SGHDT and CDR2 as YYEEEE. Trimming shortened V by 0 bases and J by 6 bases, and 9 bases separated the two germline ends.

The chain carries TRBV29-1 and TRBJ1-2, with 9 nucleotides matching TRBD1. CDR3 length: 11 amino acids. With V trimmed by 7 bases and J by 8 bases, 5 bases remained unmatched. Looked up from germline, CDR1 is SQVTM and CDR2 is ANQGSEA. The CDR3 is CSAGTGMGYTF. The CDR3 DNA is TGCAGCGCCGGGACAGGGATGGGCTACACCTTC.

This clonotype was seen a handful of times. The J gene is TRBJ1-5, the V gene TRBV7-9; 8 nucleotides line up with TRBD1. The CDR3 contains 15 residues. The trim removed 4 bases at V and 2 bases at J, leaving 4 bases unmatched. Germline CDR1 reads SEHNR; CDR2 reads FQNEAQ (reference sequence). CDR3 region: CASSSDRAGNQPQHF. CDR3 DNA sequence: TGTGCCAGCAGCTCGGACAGGGCTGGCAATCAGCCCCAGCATTTT.